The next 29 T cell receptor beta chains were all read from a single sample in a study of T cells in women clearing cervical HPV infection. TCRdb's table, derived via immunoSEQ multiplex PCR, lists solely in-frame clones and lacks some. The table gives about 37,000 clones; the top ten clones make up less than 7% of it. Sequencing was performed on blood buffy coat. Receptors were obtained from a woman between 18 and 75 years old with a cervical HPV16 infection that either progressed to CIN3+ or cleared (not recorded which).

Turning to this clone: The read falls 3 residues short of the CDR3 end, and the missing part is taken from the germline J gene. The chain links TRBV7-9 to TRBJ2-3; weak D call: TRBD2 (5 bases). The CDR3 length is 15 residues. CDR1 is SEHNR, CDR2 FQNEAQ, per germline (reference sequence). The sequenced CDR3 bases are TGTGCCAGCAGCTTCTCCGGGGATAGCAATCAGCCG. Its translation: CASSFSGDSNQP. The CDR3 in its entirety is CASSFSGDSNQPQYF.

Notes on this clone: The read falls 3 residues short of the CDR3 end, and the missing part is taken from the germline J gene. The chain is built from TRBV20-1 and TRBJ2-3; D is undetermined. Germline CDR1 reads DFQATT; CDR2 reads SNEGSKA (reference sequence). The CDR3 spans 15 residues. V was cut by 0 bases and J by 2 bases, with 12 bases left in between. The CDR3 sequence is CSARDLHFYTDTQYF. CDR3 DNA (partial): TGCAGTGCTAGAGATCTCCACTTTTACACAGATACG.

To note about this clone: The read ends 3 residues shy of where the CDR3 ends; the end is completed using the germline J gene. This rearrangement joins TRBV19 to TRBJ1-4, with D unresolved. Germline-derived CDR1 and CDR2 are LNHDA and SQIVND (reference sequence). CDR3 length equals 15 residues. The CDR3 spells CASKGQWRANSPLFF. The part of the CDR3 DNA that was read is TGTGCCAGTAAGGGCCAGTGGCGGGCTAATTCACCA.

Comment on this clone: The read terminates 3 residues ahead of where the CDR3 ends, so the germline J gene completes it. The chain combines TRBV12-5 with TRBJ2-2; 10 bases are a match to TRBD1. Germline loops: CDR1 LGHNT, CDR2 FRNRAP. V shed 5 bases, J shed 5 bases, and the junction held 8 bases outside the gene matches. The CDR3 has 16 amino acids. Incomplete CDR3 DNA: TGTGCTAGTGGTCCAGGACAGGGGGGGGATACCGGGGAG. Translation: CASGPGQGGDTGE. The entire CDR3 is CASGPGQGGDTGELFF.

The chain's CDR3 is CASSEGHSGNTIYF. The DNA read from the CDR3 is TGTGCCAGCAGTGAAGGACACTCTGGAAACACC. This chain joins TRBV6-1 and TRBJ1-3; D remains unclear. The sequence runs out 3 residues before the end of the CDR3; the remainder is reconstructed from the germline J gene. The CDR3 sequence is 14 residues long. The germline gives CDR1 MNHNS, CDR2 SASEGT. With 1 base removed from V and 0 bases from J, the gap between germline ends came to 4 bases.

The covered CDR3 bases are TGTGCCATCAGTGAGGGGACTGGTAATGAAAAA. Amino acid sequence: CAISEGTGNEK. The entire CDR3 sequence reads CAISEGTGNEKLFF. The chain links TRBV10-3 to TRBJ1-4; weak D call: TRBD1 (5 bases). The observed sequence ends 3 residues before the CDR3 terminus, with the missing tail filled in from the germline J gene. Germline CDR1 is ENHRY and CDR2 is SYGVKD. The CDR3 consists of 14 residues. Trimming removed 2 bases at V and 4 bases at J, with 8 bases between.

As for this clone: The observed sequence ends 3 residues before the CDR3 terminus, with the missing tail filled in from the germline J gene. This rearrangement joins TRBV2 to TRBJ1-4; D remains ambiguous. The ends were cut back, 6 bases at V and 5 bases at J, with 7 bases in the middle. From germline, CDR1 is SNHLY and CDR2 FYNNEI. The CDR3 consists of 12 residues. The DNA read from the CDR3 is TGTGCCAGCAGCCCCTCCAATGAAAAA. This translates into CASSPSNEK. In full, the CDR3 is CASSPSNEKLFF.

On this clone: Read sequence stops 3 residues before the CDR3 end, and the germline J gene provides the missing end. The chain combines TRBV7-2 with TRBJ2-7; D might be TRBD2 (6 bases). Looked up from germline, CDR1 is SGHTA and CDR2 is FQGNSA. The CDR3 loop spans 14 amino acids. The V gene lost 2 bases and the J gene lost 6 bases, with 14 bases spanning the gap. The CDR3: CASSLRGKEGEQYF. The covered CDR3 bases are TGTGCCAGCAGCTTACGCGGGAAGGAGGGCGAG.

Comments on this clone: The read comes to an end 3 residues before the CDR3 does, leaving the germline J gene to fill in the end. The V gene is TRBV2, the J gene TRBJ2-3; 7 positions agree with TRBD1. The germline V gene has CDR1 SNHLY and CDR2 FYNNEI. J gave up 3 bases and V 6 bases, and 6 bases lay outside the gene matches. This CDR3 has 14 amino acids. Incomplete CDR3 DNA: TGTGCCAGCAGGAAGACAGGGTCAACAGATACG. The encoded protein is CASRKTGSTDT. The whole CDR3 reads CASRKTGSTDTQYF.

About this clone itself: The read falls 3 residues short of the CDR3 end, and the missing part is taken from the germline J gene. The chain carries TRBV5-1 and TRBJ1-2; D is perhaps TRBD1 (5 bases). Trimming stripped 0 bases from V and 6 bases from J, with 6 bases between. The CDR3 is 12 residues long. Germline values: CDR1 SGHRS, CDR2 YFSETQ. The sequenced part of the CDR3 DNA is TGCGCCAGCAGCTTGGCAGGGAATGGC. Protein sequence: CASSLAGNG. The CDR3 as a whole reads CASSLAGNGYTF.

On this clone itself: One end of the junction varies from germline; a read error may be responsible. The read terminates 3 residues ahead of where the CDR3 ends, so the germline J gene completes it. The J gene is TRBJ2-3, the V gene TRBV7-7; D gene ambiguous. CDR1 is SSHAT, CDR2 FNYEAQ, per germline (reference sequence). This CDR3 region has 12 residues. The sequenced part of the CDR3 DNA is TGTGCCAGCAGCTCTTTATCAGAGACG. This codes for CASSSLSET. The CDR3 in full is CASSSLSETQYF.

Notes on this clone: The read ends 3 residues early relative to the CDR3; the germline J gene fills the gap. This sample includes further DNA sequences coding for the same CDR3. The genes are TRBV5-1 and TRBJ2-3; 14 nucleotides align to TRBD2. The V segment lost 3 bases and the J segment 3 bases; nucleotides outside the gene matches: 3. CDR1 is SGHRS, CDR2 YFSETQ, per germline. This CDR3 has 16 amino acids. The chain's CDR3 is CASSSTSGGGTDTQYF. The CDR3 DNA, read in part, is TGCGCCAGCAGCTCGACTAGCGGGGGGGGAACAGATACG.

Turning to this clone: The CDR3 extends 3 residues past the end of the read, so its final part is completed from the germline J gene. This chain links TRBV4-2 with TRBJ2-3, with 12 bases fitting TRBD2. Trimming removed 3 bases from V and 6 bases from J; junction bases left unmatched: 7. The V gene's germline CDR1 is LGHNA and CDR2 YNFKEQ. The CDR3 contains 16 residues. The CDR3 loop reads CASSQDLAGGKDTQYF. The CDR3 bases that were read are TGTGCCAGCAGCCAGGACCTAGCGGGGGGGAAGGATACG.

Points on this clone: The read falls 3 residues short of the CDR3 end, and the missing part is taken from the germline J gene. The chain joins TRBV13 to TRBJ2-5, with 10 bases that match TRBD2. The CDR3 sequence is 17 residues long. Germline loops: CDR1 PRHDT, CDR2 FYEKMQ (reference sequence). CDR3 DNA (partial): TGTGCCAGCAGCCCACAGGGGACTAGCGCAAGCACAGATACC. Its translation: CASSPQGTSASTDT. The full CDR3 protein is CASSPQGTSASTDTQYF. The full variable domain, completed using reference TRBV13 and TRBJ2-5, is AAGVIQSPRHLIKEKRETATLKCYPIPRHDTVYWYQQGPGQDPQFLISFYEKMQSDKGSIPDRFSAQQFSDYHSELNMSSLELGDSALYFCASSPQGTSASTDTQYFGPGTRLLVL.

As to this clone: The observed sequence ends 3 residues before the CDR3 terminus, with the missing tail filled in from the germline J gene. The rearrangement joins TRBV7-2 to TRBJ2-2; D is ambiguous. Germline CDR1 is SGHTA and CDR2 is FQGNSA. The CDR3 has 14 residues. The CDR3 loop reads CASSLDSYNEKLFF. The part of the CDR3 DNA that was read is TGTGCCAGCAGCTTAGACAGCTATAATGAAAAG. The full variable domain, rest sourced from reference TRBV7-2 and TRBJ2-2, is GAGVSQSPSNKVTEKGKDVELRCDPISGHTALYWYRQSLGQGLEFLIYFQGNSAPDKSGLPSDRFSAERTGGSVSTLTIQRTQQEDSAVYLCASSLDSYNEKLFFGEGSRLTVL.

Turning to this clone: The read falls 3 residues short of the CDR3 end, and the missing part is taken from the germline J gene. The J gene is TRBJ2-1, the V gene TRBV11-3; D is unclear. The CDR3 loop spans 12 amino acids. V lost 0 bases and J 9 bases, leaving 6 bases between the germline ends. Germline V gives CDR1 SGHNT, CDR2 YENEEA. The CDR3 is CASSLDLGEQFF. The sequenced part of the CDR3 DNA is TGTGCCAGCAGCTTAGATCTCGGTGAG.

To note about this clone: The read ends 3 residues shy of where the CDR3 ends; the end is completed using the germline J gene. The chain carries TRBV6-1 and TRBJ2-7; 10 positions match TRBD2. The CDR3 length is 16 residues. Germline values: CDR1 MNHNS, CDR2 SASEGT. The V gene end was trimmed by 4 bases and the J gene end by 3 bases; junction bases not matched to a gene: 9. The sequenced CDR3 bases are TGTGCCAGCAGTGCACCTAGCGGGAGAGGGCACTACGAG. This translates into CASSAPSGRGHYE. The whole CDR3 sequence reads CASSAPSGRGHYEQYF.

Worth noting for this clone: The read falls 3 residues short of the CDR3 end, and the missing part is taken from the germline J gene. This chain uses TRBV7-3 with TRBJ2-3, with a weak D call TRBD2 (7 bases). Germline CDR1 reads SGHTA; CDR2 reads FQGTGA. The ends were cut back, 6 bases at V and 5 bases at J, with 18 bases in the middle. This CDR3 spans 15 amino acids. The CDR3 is CASSRGGGAGDTQYF. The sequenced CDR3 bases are TGTGCCAGCAGTCGCGGAGGGGGGGCGGGAGATACG.

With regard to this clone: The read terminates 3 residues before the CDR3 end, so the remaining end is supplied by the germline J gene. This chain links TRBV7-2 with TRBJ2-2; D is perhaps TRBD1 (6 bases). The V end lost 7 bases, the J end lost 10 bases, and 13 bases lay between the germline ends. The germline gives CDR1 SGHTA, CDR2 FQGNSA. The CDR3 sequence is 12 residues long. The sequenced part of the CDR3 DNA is TGTGCCAGCAACCTAGAGGGACAGGAG. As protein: CASNLEGQE. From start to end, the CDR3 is CASNLEGQELFF. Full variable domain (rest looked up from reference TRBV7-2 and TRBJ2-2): GAGVSQSPSNKVTEKGKDVELRCDPISGHTALYWYRQSLGQGLEFLIYFQGNSAPDKSGLPSDRFSAERTGGSVSTLTIQRTQQEDSAVYLCASNLEGQELFFGEGSRLTVL.

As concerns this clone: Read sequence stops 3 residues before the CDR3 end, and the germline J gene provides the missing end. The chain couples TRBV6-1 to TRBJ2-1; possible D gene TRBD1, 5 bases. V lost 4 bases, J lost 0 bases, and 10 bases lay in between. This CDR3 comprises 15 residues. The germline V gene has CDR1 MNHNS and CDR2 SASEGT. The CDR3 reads CASSVRQPSYNEQFF. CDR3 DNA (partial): TGTGCCAGCAGTGTCCGACAGCCCTCCTACAATGAG.

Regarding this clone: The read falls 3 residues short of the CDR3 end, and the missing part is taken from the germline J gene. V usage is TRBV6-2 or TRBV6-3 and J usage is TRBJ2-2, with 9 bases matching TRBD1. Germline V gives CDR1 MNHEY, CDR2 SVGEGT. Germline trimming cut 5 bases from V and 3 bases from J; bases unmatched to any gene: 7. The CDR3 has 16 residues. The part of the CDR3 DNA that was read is TGTGCCAGCAGTGACTGGGACAGGGCCGACACCGGGGAG. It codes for CASSDWDRADTGE. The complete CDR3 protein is CASSDWDRADTGELFF.

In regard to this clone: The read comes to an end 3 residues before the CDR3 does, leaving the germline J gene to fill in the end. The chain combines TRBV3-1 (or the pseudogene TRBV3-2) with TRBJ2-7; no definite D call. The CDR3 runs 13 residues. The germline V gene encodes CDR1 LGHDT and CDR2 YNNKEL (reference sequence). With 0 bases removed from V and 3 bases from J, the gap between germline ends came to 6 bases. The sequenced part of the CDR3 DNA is TGTGCCAGCAGCCAAGATCACGGCTACGAG. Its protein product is CASSQDHGYE. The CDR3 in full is CASSQDHGYEQYF.

CDR3 protein: CASSLRGRGTEAFF. CDR3 DNA, as far as it was read: TGCGCCAGCAGCCTTAGGGGGAGGGGGACTGAA. This chain uses TRBV5-1 with TRBJ1-1; TRBD1 is a possible D gene (6 bases). The read comes to an end 3 residues before the CDR3 does, leaving the germline J gene to fill in the end. CDR3 length: 14 residues. V lost 4 bases to trimming and J lost 5 bases, with 15 bases between them. Germline CDR1 reads SGHRS; CDR2 reads YFSETQ. Using reference TRBV5-1 and TRBJ1-1 for the parts outside the CDR3, the full variable domain is KAGVTQTPRYLIKTRGQQVTLSCSPISGHRSVSWYQQTPGQGLQFLFEYFSETQRNKGNFPGRFSGRQFSNSRSEMNVSTLELGDSALYLCASSLRGRGTEAFFGQGTRLTVV.

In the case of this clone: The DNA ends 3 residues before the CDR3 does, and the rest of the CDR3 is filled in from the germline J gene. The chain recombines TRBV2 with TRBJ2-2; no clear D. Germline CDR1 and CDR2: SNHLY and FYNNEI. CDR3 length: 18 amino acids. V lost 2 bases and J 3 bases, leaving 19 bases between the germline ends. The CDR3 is CASSENPHSLRDTGELFF. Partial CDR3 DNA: TGTGCCAGCAGTGAAAACCCCCACAGTTTGCGAGACACCGGGGAG. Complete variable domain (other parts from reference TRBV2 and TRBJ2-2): EPEVTQTPSHQVTQMGQEVILRCVPISNHLYFYWYRQILGQKVEFLVSFYNNEISEKSEIFDDQFSVERPDGSNFTLKIRSTKLEDSAMYFCASSENPHSLRDTGELFFGEGSRLTVL.

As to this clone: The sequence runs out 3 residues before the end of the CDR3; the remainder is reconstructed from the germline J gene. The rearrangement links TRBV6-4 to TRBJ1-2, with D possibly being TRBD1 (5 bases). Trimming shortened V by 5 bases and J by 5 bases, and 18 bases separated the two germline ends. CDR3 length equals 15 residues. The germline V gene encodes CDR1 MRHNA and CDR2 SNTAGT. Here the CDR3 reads CASSTTDSWVYGYTF. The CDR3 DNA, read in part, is TGTGCCAGCAGTACCACCGACAGTTGGGTATATGGC.

The CDR3 bases that were read are TGTGCCAGCAGCCAGGACAGGGGAGGCAACGAG. Protein sequence: CASSQDRGGNE. The full CDR3 is CASSQDRGGNEQYF. The rearrangement links TRBV2 to TRBJ2-7; the match to TRBD1 covers 9 bases. The CDR3 end is not reached by the read, which stops 3 residues before it; the germline J gene fills it in. V gave up 6 bases and J gave up 5 bases; unmatched junction bases: 8. Germline CDR1 is SNHLY and CDR2 is FYNNEI. CDR3 length equals 14 residues.

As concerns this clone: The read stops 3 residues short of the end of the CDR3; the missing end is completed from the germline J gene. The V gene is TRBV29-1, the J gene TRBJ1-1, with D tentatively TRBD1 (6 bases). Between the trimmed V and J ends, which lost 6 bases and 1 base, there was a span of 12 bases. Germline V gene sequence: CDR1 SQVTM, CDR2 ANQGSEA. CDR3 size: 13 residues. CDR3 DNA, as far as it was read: TGCAGCGTCGGCCTCAGGGGGAACACTGAA. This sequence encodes CSVGLRGNTE. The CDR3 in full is CSVGLRGNTEAFF.

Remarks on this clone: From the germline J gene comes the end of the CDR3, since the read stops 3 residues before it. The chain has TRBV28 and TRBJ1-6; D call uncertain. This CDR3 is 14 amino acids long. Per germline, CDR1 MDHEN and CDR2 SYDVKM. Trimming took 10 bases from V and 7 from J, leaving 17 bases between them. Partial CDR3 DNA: TGTGCCATCTCAATGGGCGGGTCGAATTCACCC. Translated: CAISMGGSNSP. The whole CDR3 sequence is CAISMGGSNSPLHF. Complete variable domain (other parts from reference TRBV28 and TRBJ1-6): DVKVTQSSRYLVKRTGEKVFLECVQDMDHENMFWYRQDPGLGLRLIYFSYDVKMKEKGDIPEGYSVSREKKERFSLILESASTNQTSMYLCAISMGGSNSPLHFGNGTRLTVT.

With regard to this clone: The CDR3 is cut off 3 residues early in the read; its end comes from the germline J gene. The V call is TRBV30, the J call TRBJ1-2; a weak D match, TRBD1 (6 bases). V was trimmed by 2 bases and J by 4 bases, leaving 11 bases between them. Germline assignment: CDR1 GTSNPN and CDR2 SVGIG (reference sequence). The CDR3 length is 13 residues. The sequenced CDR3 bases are TGTGCCTGGAGTCCCAGACAGGCCTATGGC. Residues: CAWSPRQAYG. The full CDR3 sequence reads CAWSPRQAYGYTF.